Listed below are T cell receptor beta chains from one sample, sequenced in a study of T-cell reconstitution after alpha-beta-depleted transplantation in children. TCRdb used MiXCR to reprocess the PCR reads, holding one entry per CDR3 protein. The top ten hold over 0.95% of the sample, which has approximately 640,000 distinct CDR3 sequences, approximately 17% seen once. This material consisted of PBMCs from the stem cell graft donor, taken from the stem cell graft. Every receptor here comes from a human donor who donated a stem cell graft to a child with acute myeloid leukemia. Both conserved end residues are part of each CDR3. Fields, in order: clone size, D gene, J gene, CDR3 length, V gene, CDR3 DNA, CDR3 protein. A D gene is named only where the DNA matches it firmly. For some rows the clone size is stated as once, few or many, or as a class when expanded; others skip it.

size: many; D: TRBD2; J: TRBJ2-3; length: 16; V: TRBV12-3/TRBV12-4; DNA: TGTGCCAGCAGTTTAACTAGCGGGGGAGCCACAGATACGCAGTATTTT; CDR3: CASSLTSGGATDTQYF
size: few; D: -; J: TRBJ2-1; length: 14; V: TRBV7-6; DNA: TGTGCCAGCAGCTTCACAGGGATCAACAATGAGCAGTTCTTC; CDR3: CASSFTGINNEQFF
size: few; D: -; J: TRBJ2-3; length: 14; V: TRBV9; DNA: TGTGCCAGCAGCGTAGAAGTTGGCACAGATACGCAGTATTTT; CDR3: CASSVEVGTDTQYF
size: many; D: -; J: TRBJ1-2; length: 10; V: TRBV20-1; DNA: TGCAGTGCTAGAGAAGAGGGCTACACCTTC; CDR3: CSAREEGYTF
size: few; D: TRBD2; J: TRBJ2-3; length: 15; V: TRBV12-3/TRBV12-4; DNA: TGTGCCAGCAGCCGGGGACTAACCGACACAGATACGCAGTATTTT; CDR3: CASSRGLTDTDTQYF
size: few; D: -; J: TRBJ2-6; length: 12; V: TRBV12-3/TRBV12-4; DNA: TGTGCCAGCAGTTTTTTGGCCAACGTCCTGACTTTC; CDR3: CASSFLANVLTF
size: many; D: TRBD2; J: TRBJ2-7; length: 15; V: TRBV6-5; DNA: TGTGCCAGCACCACGAGCGGGGGGCGAGCCCACGAGCAGTACTTC; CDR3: CASTTSGGRAHEQYF
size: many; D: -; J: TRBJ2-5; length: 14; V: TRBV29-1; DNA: TGCAGCGTTGAAGATCCGGACTCCGGAGAGACCCAGTACTTC; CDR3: CSVEDPDSGETQYF
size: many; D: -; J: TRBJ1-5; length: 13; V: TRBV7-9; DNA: TGTGCCAGCAGCCCTCCCTCCGGACAGCCCCAGCATTTT; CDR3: CASSPPSGQPQHF
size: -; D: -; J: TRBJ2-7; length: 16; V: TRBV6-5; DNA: TGTGCCAGCAGTTACTCGTGGACCTTGAGCTCCTACGAGCAGTACTTC; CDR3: CASSYSWTLSSYEQYF
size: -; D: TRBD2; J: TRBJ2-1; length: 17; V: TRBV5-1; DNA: TGCGCCAGCAGCGCCAAACTCCGACTAGCGGGGAGCAATGAGCAGTTCTTC; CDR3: CASSAKLRLAGSNEQFF
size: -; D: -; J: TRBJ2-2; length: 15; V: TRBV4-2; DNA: TGTGCCAGCAGCCAACTAGCTTCGAACACCGGGGAGCTGTTTTTT; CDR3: CASSQLASNTGELFF
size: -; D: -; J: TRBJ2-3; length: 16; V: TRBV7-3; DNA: TGTGCCAGCACCGAGGGTGGGACGGGCAGCACAGATACGCAGTATTTT; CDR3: CASTEGGTGSTDTQYF
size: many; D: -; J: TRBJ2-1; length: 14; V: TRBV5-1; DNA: TGCGCCAGCAGCTTGGAATGGTTGGTTGATCTCGGGGACTGG; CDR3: CASSLEWLVDLGDW
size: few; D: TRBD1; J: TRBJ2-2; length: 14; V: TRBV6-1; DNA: TGTGCCAGCAGTCCCCAGGGGGCAGGCGGGGAGCTGTTTTTT; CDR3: CASSPQGAGGELFF
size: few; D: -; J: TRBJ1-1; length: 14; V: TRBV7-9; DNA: TGTGCCTCGAGACTTCCGCTAGAGAACACTGAAGCTTTCTTT; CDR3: CASRLPLENTEAFF
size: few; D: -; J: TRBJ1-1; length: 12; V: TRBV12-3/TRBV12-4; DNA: TGTGCCAGCAGTCCCCCGGGACATCGAGCTTTCTTT; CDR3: CASSPPGHRAFF
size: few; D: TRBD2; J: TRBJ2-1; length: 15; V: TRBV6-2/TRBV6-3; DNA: TGTGCCAGCAGTTACTCAGCGGGGGGCTACAATGAGCAGTTCTTC; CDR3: CASSYSAGGYNEQFF
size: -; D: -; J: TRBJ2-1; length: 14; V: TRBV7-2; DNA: TGTGCCAGCAGCTTAGCGGTGGGGGGCAATGAGCAGTTCTTC; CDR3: CASSLAVGGNEQFF
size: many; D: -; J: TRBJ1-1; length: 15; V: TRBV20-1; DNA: TGCAGTGCTAGAGTGGGGGGGACGGCATACACTGAAGCTTTCTTT; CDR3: CSARVGGTAYTEAFF
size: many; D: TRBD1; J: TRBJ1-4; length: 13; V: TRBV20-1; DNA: TGCAGTGCTTACGACAGGGATTATGAAAAACTGTTTTTT; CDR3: CSAYDRDYEKLFF
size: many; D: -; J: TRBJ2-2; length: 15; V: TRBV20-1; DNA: TGCAGTGCTAGACCAAGCATAACGGTCTCCGGGGAGCTGTTTTTT; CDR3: CSARPSITVSGELFF
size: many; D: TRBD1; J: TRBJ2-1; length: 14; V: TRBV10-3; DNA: TGTGCCATCGCCGGGACAGGGGGTGTAAATGAGCAGTTCTTC; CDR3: CAIAGTGGVNEQFF